One sample yielded the 22 T cell receptor beta chains listed below, sequenced in a study of spatial heterogeneity in lung cancer. Findings of the study overall: Expanded alpha and beta TCR counts within tumors tracked tumor mutation counts.

MiXCR, applied by TCRdb to the 5' RACE reads, yields one record per CDR3 protein. Among roughly 9,000 distinct CDR3 sequences listed, under 6.5% were seen once. Documented time point: sample taken at primary tumor resection. These receptors' targets are unknown. The input for sequencing was lung tumor tissue, taken at surgery. These receptors originate from a male donor with early-stage non-small cell lung cancer.

The table lists this clonotype with many counts. V is TRBV7-2 and J is TRBJ2-3; TRBD2 might be the D (6 bases). CDR3 length equals 17 residues. V was clipped by 2 bases and J by 7 bases, with 22 bases between them. The germline gives CDR1 SGHTA, CDR2 FQGNSA. This chain's CDR3 is CASSLNPAGAGRNTQYF. DNA of the CDR3: TGTGCCAGCAGCTTAAACCCCGCTGGGGCGGGGCGGAATACGCAGTATTTT.

This clonotype was detected many times. The rearrangement uses TRBV3-1 and TRBJ1-5, with 8 bases identical to TRBD1. In germline, CDR1 is LGHDT, CDR2 YNNKEL (reference sequence). V dropped 0 bases and J dropped 7; count of bases not matched to a gene: 8. The CDR3 sequence is 16 residues long. This CDR3 is CASSQDPPTGGQPQHF. The DNA of the CDR3 is TGTGCCAGCAGCCAAGATCCCCCTACAGGGGGGCAGCCCCAGCATTTT.

There are many counts of this clonotype. This chain joins TRBV6-1 and TRBJ2-1; 8 bases fit TRBD2. The CDR3 sequence is 16 residues long. CDR1 and CDR2 (germline): MNHNS, SASEGT. Losses at the gene ends were 1 base for V and 7 bases for J; bases not matched to a gene: 9. The CDR3 sequence is CASSEVAGGSLNEQFF. CDR3 nucleotides: TGTGCCAGCAGTGAAGTGGCGGGGGGAAGTTTGAATGAGCAGTTCTTC.

In its sample, this clonotype was seen many times. The chain employs TRBV19 and TRBJ1-4; TRBD1 might be the D (6 bases). The CDR3 spans 14 residues. Germline CDR1 reads LNHDA; CDR2 reads SQIVND (reference sequence). The V gene lost 5 bases and the J gene lost 4 bases, with 11 bases spanning the gap. Here the CDR3 DNA reads TGTGCCAGTAGTTCCTGGACAGATAATGAAAAACTGTTTTTT. Translating it yields CASSSWTDNEKLFF.

Many counts were recorded for this clonotype. V is TRBV18 and J is TRBJ1-5; D gene uncertain. With 1 base removed from V and 2 bases from J, the gap between germline ends came to 6 bases. The CDR3 runs 14 residues. Germline V gives CDR1 KGHSH, CDR2 LQKENI. The CDR3 loop is CASSPRRGNQPQHF. The CDR3 nucleotides read TGTGCCAGCTCACCACGCCGTGGCAATCAGCCCCAGCATTTT.

The chain employs TRBV7-8 and TRBJ2-7; D might be TRBD2 (5 bases). CDR3 size: 15 residues. Deletions cut 5 bases from V and 3 bases from J, with 17 bases between. Looked up from germline, CDR1 is SGHVS and CDR2 is FQNEAQ. The chain's CDR3 is CASSPEDSPNYEQYF. The DNA of the CDR3 is TGTGCCAGCAGCCCCGAGGACTCCCCGAACTACGAGCAGTACTTC.

This clonotype occurred many times. V is TRBV9 and J is TRBJ2-5; the match to TRBD2 covers 9 bases. This CDR3 comprises 16 residues. With V trimmed by 7 bases and J by 5 bases, 15 bases remained unmatched. The germline gives CDR1 SGDLS, CDR2 YYNGEE. The CDR3 nucleotides read TGTGCCAGCCGGCCTAGCGGGATCCGGTTCCTGGAGACCCAGTACTTC. Its protein product is CASRPSGIRFLETQYF.

In its sample, this clonotype was seen many times. The chain couples TRBV27 to TRBJ1-4, with a tentative D call TRBD1 (5 bases). CDR1 MNHEY and CDR2 SMNVEV come from the germline V gene (reference sequence). The CDR3 runs 15 residues. V lost 2 bases, J lost 5 bases, and 12 bases lay in between. This CDR3 reads CASSLKEGRNEKLFF. CDR3 nucleotide sequence: TGTGCCAGCAGTTTAAAGGAGGGGCGGAATGAAAAACTGTTTTTT.

This clonotype has at least ten counts. This rearrangement joins TRBV5-1 to TRBJ2-5; 8 bases align to TRBD2. This CDR3 is built from 15 residues. V was clipped by 4 bases and J by 3 bases; unmatched bases: 8. Germline CDR1 is SGHRS and CDR2 is YFSETQ. CDR3 coding DNA: TGCGCCAGCAGCCTGGGACTAGGGTATGAAGAGACCCAGTACTTC. Translation: CASSLGLGYEETQYF.

This clonotype was counted many times. The CDR3 is CASSYTAGNEQFF. The CDR3 DNA is TGTGCCAGCAGTTATACTGCAGGGAATGAGCAGTTCTTC. The rearrangement uses TRBV6-2 or TRBV6-3 and TRBJ2-1; possibly TRBD1 for D (5 bases). Trimming cost V 3 bases and J 7 bases, with 10 bases left between them. Germline V CDR1 and CDR2: MNHEY, SVGEGT. The CDR3 totals 13 residues.

This clonotype has ten or more counts. The chain recombines TRBV7-3 with TRBJ1-6; D remains ambiguous. The V and J ends lost 0 bases and 7 bases respectively, with 7 bases between them. Germline assignment: CDR1 SGHTA and CDR2 FQGTGA. The CDR3 extends over 14 amino acids. The CDR3 bases are TGTGCCAGCAGCTTAACTGCGATAAATTCACCCCTCCACTTT. Protein sequence: CASSLTAINSPLHF.

In this sample, this clonotype turned up many times. The chain joins TRBV18 to TRBJ2-3; maybe TRBD2 (6 bases). Germline values: CDR1 KGHSH, CDR2 LQKENI. V shed 1 base and J shed 5 bases, with 7 bases lying between them. This CDR3 is built from 13 residues. CDR3 coding DNA: TGTGCCAGCTCACCACGTAGCGGAGATACGCAGTATTTT. As protein: CASSPRSGDTQYF.

This clonotype is medium-sized. V gene TRBV11-2 combines with J gene TRBJ1-3; no definite D call. The V gene's germline CDR1 is SGHAT and CDR2 FQNNGV. Trimming stripped 8 bases from V and 4 bases from J, with 9 bases between. The CDR3 has 12 residues. The CDR3 spells CASRDMGNTIYF. CDR3 in DNA: TGTGCCAGCCGCGACATGGGAAACACCATATATTTT.

A few counts support this clonotype. This chain joins TRBV30 and TRBJ2-6; D not resolved. There are 12 residues in the CDR3. Germline values: CDR1 GTSNPN, CDR2 SVGIG (reference sequence). V dropped 5 bases and J dropped 2 bases, with 4 bases sitting between them. Written as DNA, the CDR3 is TGTGCCTGGGATACTGGGGCCAACGTCCTGACTTTC. This gives the protein CAWDTGANVLTF.

In its sample, this clonotype is medium-sized. This sequence joins TRBV6-5 and TRBJ2-3, with D possibly being TRBD1 (6 bases). This CDR3 region has 14 residues. CDR1 is MNHEY and CDR2 is SVGAGI in the germline V gene. The V end was cut by 4 bases, the J end by 5 bases, with 13 bases between. CDR3 residues: CASSLGQPLDTQYF. As DNA, the CDR3 is TGTGCCAGCAGTTTAGGACAGCCCTTAGATACGCAGTATTTT.

The J gene is TRBJ2-5, the V gene TRBV29-1; D might be TRBD1 (6 bases). This CDR3 contains 12 residues. CDR1 SQVTM and CDR2 ANQGSEA come from the germline V gene. The V end was cut by 6 bases, the J end by 3 bases, with 11 bases between. For the CDR3, the DNA is TGCAGCGTCAGGGGAGTTGAAGAGACCCAGTACTTC. Its translation: CSVRGVEETQYF. Drawing the rest from reference TRBV29-1 and TRBJ2-5, the complete variable domain is SAVISQKPSRDICQRGTSLTIQCQVDSQVTMMFWYRQQPGQSLTLIATANQGSEATYESGFVIDKFPISRPNLTFSTLTVSNMSPEDSSIYLCSVRGVEETQYFGPGTRLLVL.

The table lists this clonotype with many counts. The CDR3 loop reads CATSGGIEETQYF. CDR3 DNA: TGTGCCACCAGTGGGGGTATTGAAGAGACCCAGTACTTC. The gene calls are TRBV24-1 and TRBJ2-5; D is unresolved. V was clipped by 5 bases and J by 3 bases, with 9 bases between them. Germline V gene sequence: CDR1 KGHDR, CDR2 SFDVKD. This CDR3 is built from 13 residues.

This clonotype was recorded at least ten times. The gene calls are TRBV28 and TRBJ2-3; D not certain. With 7 bases removed from V and 2 bases from J, the gap between germline ends came to 19 bases. Germline-derived CDR1 and CDR2 are MDHEN and SYDVKM. This CDR3 spans 16 amino acids. The CDR3, as DNA: TGTGCCAGCAAGGAATCCCCGGGTTCTCACACAGATACGCAGTATTTT. This gives the protein CASKESPGSHTDTQYF.

This clonotype came up many times. The chain links TRBV7-9 to TRBJ2-7; D is unclear. V lost 5 bases and J 0 bases, leaving 14 bases between the germline ends. This CDR3 contains 15 residues. Germline lookup yields CDR1 SEHNR and CDR2 FQNEAQ (reference sequence). The CDR3 bases are TGTGCCAGCAGCCCGAAGAGTGGCGACTCCTACGAGCAGTACTTC. Protein sequence: CASSPKSGDSYEQYF.

This clonotype was counted at least ten times. J is TRBJ1-6 and V is TRBV3-1, with 12 positions matching TRBD1. In germline, CDR1 is LGHDT, CDR2 YNNKEL (reference sequence). The CDR3 is made up of 16 amino acids. The J segment lost 9 bases and the V segment lost 3 bases, leaving 6 bases of the junction unmatched. The CDR3 reads CASSHRDRGLGSPLHF. The CDR3, as DNA: TGTGCCAGCAGCCACCGGGACAGGGGGCTAGGTTCACCCCTCCACTTT.

The rearrangement joins TRBV6-6 to TRBJ2-3; D may be TRBD1 (5 bases). Germline V gene lookup returns CDR1 MNHNY and CDR2 SVGAGI (reference sequence). V dropped 6 bases and J dropped 4 bases, with 11 bases sitting between them. The CDR3 is made up of 13 amino acids. The CDR3 loop reads CASRQDGADTQYF. CDR3 sequence (DNA): TGTGCCAGCAGACAGGACGGCGCAGATACGCAGTATTTT.

This clonotype came up many times. The chain recombines TRBV3-1 with TRBJ1-2, with D possibly TRBD1 on 5 matching bases. This CDR3 has 15 amino acids. Germline CDR1 reads LGHDT; CDR2 reads YNNKEL (reference sequence). Deletions cut 1 base from V and 8 bases from J, with 17 bases between. The CDR3 region has the DNA TGTGCCAGCAGCCAAGGCGGGACCGTCAGGAGCGGCTACACCTTC. Protein sequence: CASSQGGTVRSGYTF.